The sequence of this TCR beta chain was determined in a study of blood T cell repertoires in COVID-19 (dated by TCRdb to about 2020). Context from the whole study: Samples from collaborators originated in the United States, Italy and Spain and spanned both the acute and convalescent phases of COVID-19. The prospective study material was composed of cDNA or gDNA derived from T cells, B-cell-depleted T cells, or PBMCs. Deeply sampled blood TCRbeta repertoires from subjects exposed to, actively infected with, or recovered from COVID-19 were included in the dataset. The repertoires were made available in a free public database intended to serve as a resource for research on the immune response to SARS-CoV-2. Where HLA class I and class II types were available, the types were taken from metadata supplied by the sample provider, not from assay-based typing. The samples were drawn from the first 160 participants of the ongoing ImmuneRACE study and from 950 to 1,500 subjects provided by 6 global collaborators. The sample metadata nearly always contained a de-identified subject ID, COVID-19 status, age in years and sex. Overall results and qualifications from the work: The amount of clinical and demographic metadata varied by source and participant and was provided uncurated.

TCRbeta CDR3 regions were amplified from genomic DNA using the immunoSEQ Assay, a bias-controlled multiplex PCR. As for the original processing: Nucleated cell counts per sample were estimated from amplification of reference gene primers within the assay. Sequence reads were collapsed and filtered to measure the absolute abundance of every unique TCRbeta CDR3 rearrangement. For each sample, productive Simpson clonality was calculated as the square root of Simpson's diversity index over productive rearrangements. The table comes from immuneACCESS by way of TCRdb, which keeps in-frame sequences with V and J called. Part of the clones is missing from these tables; in studies checked, under half for an unresolved V gene and the rest for unknown reasons. Clonal size and the V and J genes are those of that table, whereas D and trimming came from the DNA. The sample table shows 250,000 to 300,000 clones, and roughly 87% are seen once. The top ten clonotypes cover around 1% of the sample.

This clone has more than one count but fewer than ten. Its binding antigen is unknown. No base-level quality is on record; no much larger clone is a single base apart. Participants in the prospective study were aged 18 to 89 years, lived in 20 to 30 United States geographic areas, and enrolled through a virtual design. Cohort assignment in the prospective study relied on participant-reported clinical history from a screening survey and a study questionnaire. Recovered participants in ImmuneRACE Cohort 3 were defined as having two consecutive negative NP/OP PCR tests, clearance from a healthcare professional, or resolution of symptoms. In the prospective study, mobile phlebotomists collected whole blood, serum and a nasopharyngeal or oropharyngeal swab from each participant. Over a roughly 2-month period, participants in the prospective study had the option of providing additional blood draws and questionnaires. Before DNA extraction, blood samples from the prospective study were shipped at room temperature or frozen.

CDR3 length: 14 amino acids, cysteine to phenylalanine. The retained sequence is limited to the CDR3, 42 bases, with the frame set at the first base. The germline V gene (reference sequence) supplies CDR1 LGHDT and CDR2 YNNKEL. V and J are truncated by 4 bases and 5 bases respectively, leaving an intervening sequence of 15 bases. The source of this sequence is a woman between 25 and 40 years old who had recovered from COVID-19. The specimen sequenced was PBMCs or T cells enriched from blood (not recorded which). This sequence uses TRBV3-1 (or the pseudogene TRBV3-2) and TRBJ2-7; a tentative D call is TRBD1 (6 bases match). The nucleotide sequence is TGTGCCAGCAGCCCACAAGACAGGTTCCACGAGCAGTACTTC. It codes for CASSPQDRFHEQYF.